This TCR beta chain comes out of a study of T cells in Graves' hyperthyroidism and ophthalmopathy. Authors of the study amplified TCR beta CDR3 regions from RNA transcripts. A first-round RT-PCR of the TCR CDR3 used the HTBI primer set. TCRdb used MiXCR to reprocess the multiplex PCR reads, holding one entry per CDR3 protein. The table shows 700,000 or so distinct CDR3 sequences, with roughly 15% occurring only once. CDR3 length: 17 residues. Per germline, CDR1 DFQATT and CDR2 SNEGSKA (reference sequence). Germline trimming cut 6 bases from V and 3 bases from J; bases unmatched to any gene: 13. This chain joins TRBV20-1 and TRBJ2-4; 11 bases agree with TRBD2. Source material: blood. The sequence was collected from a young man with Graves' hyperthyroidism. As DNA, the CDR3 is TGCAGTGCCACCCCCTACCTAGCGGGAGGCGGCAAAAACATTCAGTACTTC. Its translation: CSATPYLAGGGKNIQYF.